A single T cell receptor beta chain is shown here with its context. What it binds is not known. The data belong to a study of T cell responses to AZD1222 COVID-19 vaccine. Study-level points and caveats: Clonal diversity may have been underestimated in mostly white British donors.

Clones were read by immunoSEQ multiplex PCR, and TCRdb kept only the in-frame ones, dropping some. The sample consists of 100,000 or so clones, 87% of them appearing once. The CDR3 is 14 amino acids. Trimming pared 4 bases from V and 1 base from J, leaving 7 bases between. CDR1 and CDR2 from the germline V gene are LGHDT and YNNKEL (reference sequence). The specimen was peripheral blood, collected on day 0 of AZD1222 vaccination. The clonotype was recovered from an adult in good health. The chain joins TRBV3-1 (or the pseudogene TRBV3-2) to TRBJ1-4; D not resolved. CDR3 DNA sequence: TGTGCCAGCAGCCTAGCAGAAACTAATGAAAAACTGTTTTTT. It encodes CASSLAETNEKLFF.